This T cell receptor (beta chain) was sequenced for a study of tumor-infiltrating lymphocytes in localized non-small cell lung cancer. About the study: Each patient gave resected tumor and non-adjacent uninvolved lung tissue. Broader study findings: TCR sequencing covered a subset of patients with enough tissue.

Assay: immunoSEQ multiplex PCR; the TCRdb copy retains only in-frame clones and omits some. The sample holds approximately 16,000 clones, over 35% seen once. The ends lost 3 bases at V and 4 bases at J; junction bases unmatched: 6. Germline V gives CDR1 KGHSH, CDR2 LQKENI. This CDR3 is 15 amino acids long. About this clone itself: Its antigen remains unidentified.

The genes are TRBV18 and TRBJ1-5; TRBD1 matches at 7 bases. The material sequenced was lung tumor tissue. The clonotype originates from a human donor with non-small cell lung cancer. In DNA, the CDR3 is TGTGCCAGCTCACCTACCGGGACAGATAATCAGCCCCAGCATTTT. Amino acids: CASSPTGTDNQPQHF.